These T cell receptor beta chains were read from a single sample in a study of somatic mutations in cytotoxic T cells in rheumatoid arthritis. Clones were read by immunoSEQ multiplex PCR, and TCRdb kept only the in-frame ones, dropping some. This sample has several thousand clones, with more than 75% found just once. The sample was CD8+ T cells sorted from blood. These TCRs come from an adult with rheumatoid arthritis. Each CDR3 is given with its conserved first and last residue. Each record gives: D gene, J gene, V gene, clone size, CDR3 protein, CDR3 DNA. D genes are given only for firm matches. Size tells how often a clone was seen (once, few, many) or the class of an expanded clone, and some rows leave it out.

>TRBD2|TRBJ2-1|TRBV4-3|.
CASSRSSGAFYNEQFF
TGCGCCAGCAGCCGTTCTAGCGGAGCGTTCTACAATGAGCAGTTCTTC
>TRBD1|TRBJ2-5|TRBV19|medium-sized
CASSIGGDRGRETQYF
TGTGCCAGTAGTATAGGAGGGGACAGGGGCCGGGAGACCCAGTACTTC
>.|TRBJ2-3|TRBV5-5|.
CASSLGTGPWDTQYF
TGTGCCAGCAGCTTGGGGACGGGTCCTTGGGATACGCAGTATTTT
>TRBD2|TRBJ2-7|TRBV4-2|few
CASSQGPTSGSYEQYF
TGTGCCAGCAGCCAAGGACCGACTAGCGGGTCCTACGAGCAGTACTTC
>.|TRBJ1-2|TRBV28|.
CASSLDGEVGYGYTF
TGTGCCAGCAGTTTAGATGGTGAGGTGGGCTATGGCTACACCTTC
>.|TRBJ2-1|TRBV5-5|.
CASSFPPGEPGYNEQFF
TGTGCCAGCAGCTTCCCTCCCGGGGAACCAGGCTACAATGAGCAGTTCTTC
>.|TRBJ2-5|TRBV7-2|once
CASSFWGGARETQYF
TGTGCCAGCAGCTTCTGGGGGGGGGCGCGAGAGACCCAGTACTTC
>.|TRBJ2-2|TRBV7-2|.
CASSFNPGAGELFF
TGTGCCAGCAGCTTCAACCCAGGGGCCGGGGAGCTGTTTTTT
>TRBD1|TRBJ1-2|TRBV28|.
CASSLPFLGTGPVYGYTF
TGTGCCAGCAGTTTACCCTTCCTCGGGACAGGACCAGTCTATGGCTACACCTTC
>.|TRBJ1-1|TRBV6-1|few
CASSLINGLAFF
TGTGCCAGCAGTTTGATAAACGGGTTGGCTTTCTTT
>.|TRBJ1-1|TRBV10-3|.
CAIRTRGLSDEAFF
TGTGCCATCAGGACGAGAGGGCTTTCGGATGAAGCTTTCTTT
>.|TRBJ2-3|TRBV18|once
CASSPPGRRGTTDTQYF
TGTGCCAGCTCACCACCGGGAAGAAGGGGTACTACAGATACGCAGTATTTT
>.|TRBJ1-6|TRBV28|.
CASSLWADNSPLHF
TGTGCCAGCAGTTTATGGGCAGACAATTCACCCCTCCACTTT
>.|TRBJ1-5|TRBV19|.
CASSIVPESNQPQHF
TGTGCCAGTAGTATAGTCCCCGAAAGCAATCAGCCCCAGCATTTT
>TRBD1|TRBJ1-4|TRBV5-3|.
CARSHWAPGQGNEKLFF
TGTGCCAGAAGCCACTGGGCTCCGGGACAGGGCAATGAAAAACTGTTTTTT
>.|TRBJ2-1|TRBV7-9|once
CASSSTPNEQFF
TGTGCCAGCAGCTCCACTCCCAATGAGCAGTTCTTC
>.|TRBJ2-3|TRBV6-5|.
CASSSDLNTDTQYF
TGTGCCAGCAGTTCAGACTTGAACACAGATACGCAGTATTTT
>.|TRBJ2-1|TRBV6-4|.
CASSDGESSYNEQFF
TGTGCCAGCAGTGACGGCGAGAGCTCCTACAATGAGCAGTTCTTC
>TRBD1|TRBJ1-1|TRBV19|few
CASSVGTGLTEAFF
TGTGCCAGTAGTGTCGGGACAGGGTTGACTGAAGCTTTCTTT
>.|TRBJ2-3|TRBV4-1|.
CASSQGASTDTQYF
TGCGCCAGCAGCCAAGGCGCGTCCACAGATACGCAGTATTTT
>.|TRBJ2-5|TRBV2|.
CASRETRQETQYF
TGTGCCAGCAGGGAGACTAGGCAAGAGACCCAGTACTTC
>TRBD1|TRBJ2-1|TRBV6-5|.
CASSGQGGNEQFF
TGTGCCAGCAGCGGACAGGGTGGGAATGAGCAGTTCTTC
>.|TRBJ2-1|TRBV18|.
CASSPRGWDLYNEQFF
TGTGCCAGCTCTCCGCGGGGCTGGGACCTATACAATGAGCAGTTCTTC
>.|TRBJ2-3|TRBV11-2|.
CASSFDTDTQYF
TGTGCCAGCAGCTTCGACACAGATACGCAGTATTTT
>TRBD1|TRBJ2-7|TRBV2|.
CASSRTGSSYEQYF
TGTGCCAGCAGCCGGACAGGGAGCTCCTACGAGCAGTACTTC
>.|TRBJ1-3|TRBV19|.
CASSMEARSGNTIYF
TGTGCCAGTAGTATGGAGGCCCGCTCTGGAAACACCATATATTTT
>TRBD1|TRBJ2-1|TRBV9|.
CASSGTGVWQFF
TGTGCCAGCAGCGGAACAGGGGTTTGGCAGTTCTTC